This T cell receptor beta chain emerged from a study of T cells in Graves' hyperthyroidism and ophthalmopathy. The CDR3 spans 15 residues. The germline CDR1 and CDR2 sequences are DFQATT and SNEGSKA (reference sequence). The V and J ends lost 0 bases and 2 bases respectively, with 11 bases between them. Amplified TCR beta CDR3 regions derived from RNA transcripts. The HTBI primer set was used in a first-round RT-PCR of the TCR CDR3. TCRdb reanalysed the multiplex PCR reads using MiXCR and keeps one entry per CDR3 protein. Seen here are about 480,000 distinct CDR3 sequences, 20% to 25% observed once, and the top ten hold 45% to 50%. This clonotype has only one observation.

This TCR came from a woman between 65 and 79 years old with Graves' ophthalmopathy. V gene TRBV20-1 combines with J gene TRBJ1-3, with D perhaps matching TRBD1 (6 bases). The sample taken for sequencing was blood. CDR3 sequence (DNA): TGCAGTGCTAGAGACTCCCGACAGGCTGGAAACACCATATATTTT. Translation gives CSARDSRQAGNTIYF.